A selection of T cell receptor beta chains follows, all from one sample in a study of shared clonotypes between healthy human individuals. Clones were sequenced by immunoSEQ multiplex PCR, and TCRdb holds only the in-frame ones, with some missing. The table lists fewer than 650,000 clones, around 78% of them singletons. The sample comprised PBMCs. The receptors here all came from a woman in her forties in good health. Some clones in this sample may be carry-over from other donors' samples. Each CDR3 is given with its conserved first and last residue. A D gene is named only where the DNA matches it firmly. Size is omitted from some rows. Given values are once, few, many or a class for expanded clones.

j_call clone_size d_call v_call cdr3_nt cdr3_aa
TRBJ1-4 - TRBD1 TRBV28 TGTGCCAGCAGTAAGACAGGGGCTAATGAAAAACTGTTTTTT CASSKTGANEKLFF
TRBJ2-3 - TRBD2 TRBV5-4 TGTGCCAGCAGCGGGGGACTAGCGGGAGGAGATACGCAGTATTTT CASSGGLAGGDTQYF
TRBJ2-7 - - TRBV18 TGTGCCAGCTCGGGGCAGACCTACGAGCAGTACTTC CASSGQTYEQYF
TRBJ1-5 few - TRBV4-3 TGCGCCAGCAGCCAAGAAGCACCTCGGGGACGGGGGAGCAATCAGCCCCAGCATTTT CASSQEAPRGRGSNQPQHF
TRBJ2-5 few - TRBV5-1 TGCGCCAGCAGCTTTAACAGGGTGGAGACCCAGTACTTC CASSFNRVETQYF
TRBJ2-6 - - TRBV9 TGTGCCAGCAGCGTAGGGCCAGGGGCGGCAGGGGCCAACGTCCTGACTTTC CASSVGPGAAGANVLTF
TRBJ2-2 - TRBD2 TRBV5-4 TGTGCCAGCAGCCAGGGACTAGCCGGGGAGCTGTTTTTT CASSQGLAGELFF
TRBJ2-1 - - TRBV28 TGTGCCAGCAGTCTTCGGGACTTTGCGGGTAATGAGCAGTTCTTC CASSLRDFAGNEQFF
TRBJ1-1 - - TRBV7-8 TGTGCCAGCAGCTTACCGGGGGCGGTCACTGAAGCTTTCTTT CASSLPGAVTEAFF
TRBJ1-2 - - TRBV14 TGTGCCAGCAGCCAAGCCAGGGACTATGGCTACACCTTC CASSQARDYGYTF
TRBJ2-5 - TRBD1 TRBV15 TGTGCCACCAGCATCATAGACAGGGGGCCCACTACACAAGAGACCCAGTACTTC CATSIIDRGPTTQETQYF
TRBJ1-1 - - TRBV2 TGTGCCAGTAGGACAGATCTGAACACTGAAGCTTTCTTT CASRTDLNTEAFF
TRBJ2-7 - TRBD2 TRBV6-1 TGTGCCAGCAGTGAAGTGTTGGCGGGGGGTAAATTGGACGAGCAGTACTTC CASSEVLAGGKLDEQYF
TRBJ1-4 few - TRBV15 TGTGCCACCAGCAGAGAACGGGGGACGGGGAATGAAAAACTGTTTTTT CATSRERGTGNEKLFF
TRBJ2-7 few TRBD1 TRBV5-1 TGCGCCAGCAGCTCCCCGGACAGGAGCTCCTACGAGCAGTACTTC CASSSPDRSSYEQYF
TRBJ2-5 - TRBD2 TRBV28 TGTGCCAGCAGACAGCGGGGCCTTAGGTTTAGTTCGGGGGGTGAGACCCAGTACTTC CASRQRGLRFSSGGETQYF
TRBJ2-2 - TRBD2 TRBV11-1 TGTGCCAGCAGCACTCCGGGACTAGCGGGAGGAGGGGAGCTGTTTTTT CASSTPGLAGGGELFF
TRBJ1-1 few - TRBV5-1 TGCGCCAGCAGCTTGGACAGAATGAACACTGAAGCTTTCTTT CASSLDRMNTEAFF
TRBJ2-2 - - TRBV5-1 TGCGCCAGCAGTACCATGAGAGGGACCGGGGAGCTGTTTTTT CASSTMRGTGELFF
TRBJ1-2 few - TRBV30 TGTGCCACGAGGTCAGGGAATGGCTACACCTTC CATRSGNGYTF
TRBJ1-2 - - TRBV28 TGTGCCAGCAGTTTCATGGTGGGGGTACTAGATGGCTACACCTTC CASSFMVGVLDGYTF
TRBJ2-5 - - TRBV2 TGTGCCAGCAATAGGGCCGGGGAGACCCAGTACTTC CASNRAGETQYF
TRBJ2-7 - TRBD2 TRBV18 TGTGCCAGCTCAGATGGACTAGCGGGAGGGGAACACGAGCAGTACTTC CASSDGLAGGEHEQYF
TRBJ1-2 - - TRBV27 TGTGCCAGCAGTCCCGGGGCCCCCGGCTATGGCTACACCTTC CASSPGAPGYGYTF
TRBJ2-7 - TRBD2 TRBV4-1 TGCGCCAGCAGCCAAGGTTTTGGACAGCCAAGGACTAGCGGGAGGGCCTACGAGCAGTACTTC CASSQGFGQPRTSGRAYEQYF
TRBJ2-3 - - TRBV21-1 TGTGCCAGCAGCTCTCGGACGGACTCGACAGATACGCAGTATTTT CASSSRTDSTDTQYF
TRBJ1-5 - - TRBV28 TGTGCCAGCACCCCGGGCGGCCCCGCTAATCAGCCCCAGCATTTT CASTPGGPANQPQHF
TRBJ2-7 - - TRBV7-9 TGTGCCAGCAGCTTGGGGGGCCCGTACGAGCAGTACTTC CASSLGGPYEQYF
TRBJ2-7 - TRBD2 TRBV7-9 TGTGCCAGCAGCCCGGGACTAGGAGGGAACGAGCAGTACTTC CASSPGLGGNEQYF
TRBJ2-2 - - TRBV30 TGTGCCTGGAGGACCCCCATTAGGGCGAGGTCCGGGGAGCTGTTTTTT CAWRTPIRARSGELFF
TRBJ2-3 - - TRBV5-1 TGCGCCAGCAGCTTACAGGAGTCCACAGATACGCAGTATTTT CASSLQESTDTQYF
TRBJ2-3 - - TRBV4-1 TGCGCCAGCAGCCAAGCTGGGCTAGCAATCACAGATACGCAGTATTTT CASSQAGLAITDTQYF
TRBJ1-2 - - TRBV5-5 TGTGCCAGCAGCTTGCTGACAAGGCCCAGCGATGGCTACACCTTC CASSLLTRPSDGYTF
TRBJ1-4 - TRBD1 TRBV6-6 TGTGCCAGCAGCTACGGGGACAGCACTAATGAAAAACTGTTTTTT CASSYGDSTNEKLFF
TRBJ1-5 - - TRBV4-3 TGCGCCAGCAGCCAAGACGGGATGGGCAATCAGCCCCAGCATTTT CASSQDGMGNQPQHF
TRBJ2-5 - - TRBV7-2 TGTGCCAGCAGCTTAACGGGGGCTGGGCTTCTCACCAAAGAGACCCAGTACTTC CASSLTGAGLLTKETQYF
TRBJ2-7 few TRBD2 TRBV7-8 TGTGCCAGCAGCTTATCCGCCAGCGGGAGTCTTTTAGGGCCGGACTTC CASSLSASGSLLGPDF
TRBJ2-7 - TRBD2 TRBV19 TGTGCCAGTAGGTCCGGGACTAGCGGACACGAGCAGTACTTC CASRSGTSGHEQYF
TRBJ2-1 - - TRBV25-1 TGTGCCAGCAGGACTAGCTCCTACAATGAGCAGTTCTTC CASRTSSYNEQFF
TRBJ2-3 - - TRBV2 TGTGCCAGTCAGACTATCACAGATACGCAGTATTTT CASQTITDTQYF
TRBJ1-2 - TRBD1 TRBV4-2 TGTGCCAGCAGCCAGGGGACAGGGGGCGAGCCGTATGGCTACACCTTC CASSQGTGGEPYGYTF
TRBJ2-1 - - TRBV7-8 TGTGCCAGCAGCTGGGTCGGGGAGAAAATTAATGAGCAGTTCTTC CASSWVGEKINEQFF
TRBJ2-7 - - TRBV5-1 TGCGCCAGCAGCGTGGAGTCGGGCTACGAGCAGTACTTC CASSVESGYEQYF
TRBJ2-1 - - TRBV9 TGTGCCAGCAGCGTAGTCCCTAGATGGCAGCAGTTCTTC CASSVVPRWQQFF
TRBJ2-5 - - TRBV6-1 TGTGCCAGCAGTGAAGGGACGGCCCAAGAGACCCAGTACTTC CASSEGTAQETQYF
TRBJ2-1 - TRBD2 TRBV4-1 TGCGCCAGCAGCCAAGAAACTAGCGGGAGGGCCGGCAATGAGCAGTTCTTC CASSQETSGRAGNEQFF
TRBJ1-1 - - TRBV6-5 TGTGCCAGCAGCTTGGGGGCGTCAGCTTTCTTT CASSLGASAFF
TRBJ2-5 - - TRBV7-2 TGTGCCAGCAGCCCCGCCGGTACGGAGACCCAGTACTTC CASSPAGTETQYF
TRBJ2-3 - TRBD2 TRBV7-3 TGTGCCAGCAGCTTACCTGGCGGGAGGAATGCAGATACGCAGTATTTT CASSLPGGRNADTQYF
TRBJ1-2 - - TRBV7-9 TGTGCCAGCAGCACGAGACAGGAGCTCTATGGCTACACCTTC CASSTRQELYGYTF
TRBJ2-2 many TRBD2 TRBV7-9 TGTGCCAGCAGCCCTGTAGCGGGAGGGTCCGGGGAGCTGTTTTTT CASSPVAGGSGELFF
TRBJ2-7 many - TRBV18 TGTGCCAGCTCACCCGGTAGCGTTTCCTACGAGCAGTACTTC CASSPGSVSYEQYF
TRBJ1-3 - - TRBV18 TGTGCCAGCTCACCAGATTCCGGGGGCTCTGGAAACACCATATATTTT CASSPDSGGSGNTIYF
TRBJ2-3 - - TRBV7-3 TGTGCCAGCAGCTTAAATCCCTTCGGAGCGGGCACAGATACGCAGTATTTT CASSLNPFGAGTDTQYF
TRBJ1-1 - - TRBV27 TGTGCCAGCAGTTTATTCGCCAGGGTTGATCGAGTACCGAACACTGAAGCTTTCTTT CASSLFARVDRVPNTEAFF
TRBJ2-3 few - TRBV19 TGTGCCAGTAGTATACTAGCAGGAACGCAGTATTTT CASSILAGTQYF
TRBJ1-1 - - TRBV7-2 TGTGCCAGCAGCTTCTCCAGCGCCGGCACTGAAGCTTTCTTT CASSFSSAGTEAFF
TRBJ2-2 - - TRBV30 TGTGCCTGGAGGGGGCCGGGGCCCGGGGAGCTGTTTTTT CAWRGPGPGELFF
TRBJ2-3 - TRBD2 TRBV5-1 TGCGCCAGCAGCCAAGGACTAGCGGGAGGCACAGATACGCAGTATTTT CASSQGLAGGTDTQYF